This T cell receptor (beta chain) was recovered during a study of shared clonotypes between healthy human individuals. About the study: Each donor had three CD4 naive, three CD4 memory, two CD8 naive and one CD8 memory plate.

Naive CD8 cells lacked CD45RO and underwent positive selection for CCR7, leaving out terminally differentiated effector memory CD45RA+ cells. The CDR3 length is 13 residues. Trimming shortened V by 8 bases and J by 3 bases, and 11 bases separated the two germline ends. The germline CDR1 and CDR2 sequences are MNHEY and SMNVEV (reference sequence). Assay: immunoSEQ multiplex PCR; the TCRdb copy retains only in-frame clones and omits some. The data show about 800,000 clones, roughly 96% seen once. General study points: Naive subsets typically showed greater estimated richness than memory subsets.

Concerning this clone itself: Its antigen is unknown.

The specimen was naive CD8+ T cells sorted from blood. This TCR was sampled from a man in his thirties or forties in good health. The J gene is TRBJ1-5, the V gene TRBV27; D not certain. CDR3 nucleotide sequence: TGTGCCAGCGGGGTTGTAGACAATCAGCCCCAGCATTTT. Amino acid sequence: CASGVVDNQPQHF.